This passage covers 32 T cell receptor beta chains from one sample sequenced in a study of cytomegalovirus exposure and HLA in healthy donors (dated by TCRdb to about 2017). Library preparation employed the immunoSEQ multiplex PCR assay. For the multiplex PCR, a mixture combining 60 forward primers for TCR Vbeta segments and 13 reverse primers for TCR Jbeta segments was used. TCRdb limited this immuneACCESS table to in-frame rearrangements with V and J called. A share of clones is missing; checked studies link under half to unresolved V genes, and the rest is unexplained. Recorded for this sample are roughly 150,000 clones; approximately 61% of them occurred a single time. Of the sample, roughly 1.7% is held by the ten largest clones. Sequencing was performed on PBMCs. Receptors were obtained from a human donor in good health.

The chain has TRBV18 and TRBJ2-1; weak D call: TRBD2 (6 bases). The CDR3 spans 15 residues. V gave up 2 bases and J gave up 5 bases, with 13 bases separating them. Germline CDR1 is KGHSH and CDR2 is LQKENI. The CDR3 coding sequence is TGTGCCAGCTCACCAAACCTGGGGGGAGACAATGAGCAGTTCTTC. Residues: CASSPNLGGDNEQFF.

This clone was counted a few times. This chain connects TRBV5-1 to TRBJ2-4; 7 nucleotides match TRBD1. CDR1 is SGHRS and CDR2 is YFSETQ in the germline V gene. This CDR3 contains 15 residues. The V gene end was trimmed by 4 bases and the J gene end by 5 bases; junction bases not matched to a gene: 9. CDR3 nucleotide sequence: TGCGCCAGCAGCGGGTCCGGGACAGACGAAAACATTCAGTACTTC. Translated, it gives CASSGSGTDENIQYF. The variable domain in full, with the rest retrieved from reference TRBV5-1 and TRBJ2-4, is KAGVTQTPRYLIKTRGQQVTLSCSPISGHRSVSWYQQTPGQGLQFLFEYFSETQRNKGNFPGRFSGRQFSNSRSEMNVSTLELGDSALYLCASSGSGTDENIQYFGAGTRLSVL.

V is TRBV28 and J is TRBJ1-4; tentative D call: TRBD1 (6 bases). Trimming cost V 5 bases and J 3 bases, with 13 bases left between them. CDR3 length: 15 amino acids. Germline V gene sequence: CDR1 MDHEN, CDR2 SYDVKM. CDR3 amino acids: CASSPPYRANEKLFF. In DNA, the CDR3 is TGTGCCAGCAGTCCACCATACAGGGCTAATGAAAAACTGTTTTTT.

The chain is built from TRBV4-1 and TRBJ1-6; 10 bases map to TRBD1. V lost 6 bases and J lost 8; bases outside the gene matches: 4. Per germline, CDR1 MGHRA and CDR2 YSYEKL. The CDR3 loop spans 14 amino acids. This chain's CDR3 is CASSPGQGHSPLHF. The CDR3, as DNA: TGCGCCAGCAGTCCGGGACAGGGGCATTCACCCCTCCACTTT.

This clone was detected a few times. The chain uses TRBV6-1 and TRBJ2-7, with no clear D. CDR3 length equals 15 residues. The germline gives CDR1 MNHNS, CDR2 SASEGT. V was cut by 4 bases and J by 2 bases, with 15 bases left in between. In DNA form, the CDR3 reads TGTGCCAGCAGTGCCAGCGCCAGCAAAACCTACGAGCAGTACTTC. Translated, it gives CASSASASKTYEQYF.

The genes are TRBV21-1 and TRBJ2-1; the D call TRBD1 from the table was never checked on the DNA. TRBV21-1 is a documented pseudogene. There are 15 residues in the CDR3. As DNA, the CDR3 is TGTGCCAGCAGCCTCCGGGACAGGGGTGGAAATGAGCAGTTCTTC. Residues: CASSLRDRGGNEQFF.

This clone was found once. V is TRBV7-9 and J is TRBJ1-1; 7 bases agree with TRBD1. Trimming cost V 2 bases and J 3 bases; bases outside gene matches: 6. Germline assignment: CDR1 SEHNR and CDR2 FQNEAQ (reference sequence). The length of the CDR3 is 15 residues. The CDR3 protein is CASSLKGARDTEAFF. The CDR3 DNA follows: TGTGCCAGCAGCTTAAAGGGGGCGAGGGACACTGAAGCTTTCTTT.

This clone came up a few times. The rearrangement joins TRBV2 to TRBJ1-1; 8 nucleotides line up with TRBD1. With 7 bases clipped from V and 0 bases from J, the junction kept 4 bases outside the gene matches. The CDR3 is 14 amino acids. Germline V gives CDR1 SNHLY, CDR2 FYNNEI. Here the CDR3 reads CASTRDRMNTEAFF. CDR3 sequence (DNA): TGTGCCAGCACTCGGGACAGGATGAACACTGAAGCTTTCTTT. Full variable domain (remainder filled in from reference TRBV2 and TRBJ1-1): EPEVTQTPSHQVTQMGQEVILRCVPISNHLYFYWYRQILGQKVEFLVSFYNNEISEKSEIFDDQFSVERPDGSNFTLKIRSTKLEDSAMYFCASTRDRMNTEAFFGQGTRLTVV.

The CDR3 DNA follows: TGTGCCAGCTCCCCCGAGACAGGGAGAGAGACCCAGTACTTC. Its protein product is CASSPETGRETQYF. This chain uses TRBV18 with TRBJ2-5, with 7 bases identical to TRBD1. J was trimmed by 4 bases and V by 6 bases; bases with no gene match: 8. The CDR3 consists of 14 residues. Germline CDR1 reads KGHSH; CDR2 reads LQKENI.

This rearrangement joins TRBV5-3 to TRBJ1-5; 8 positions match TRBD1. TRBV5-3 is an open reading frame, and its role is uncertain. J lost 5 bases, V lost 5 bases, and 15 bases had no gene match. The CDR3 runs 17 residues. The CDR3 region has the DNA TGTGCCAGAAGTTCGGACAGGGTAGGTCTCCAAGATCAGCCCCAGCATTTT. As protein: CARSSDRVGLQDQPQHF.

As for this clone: Other DNA sequences in the sample encode the same CDR3. J is TRBJ1-5 and V is TRBV18; D perhaps matches TRBD1 (6 bases). This CDR3 region has 14 residues. V was shortened by 5 bases and J by 2 bases, with 10 bases between the two germline ends. Germline CDR1 reads KGHSH; CDR2 reads LQKENI. CDR3 DNA: TGTGCCAGCTCAAGGGCAGGGGGCAATCAGCCCCAGCATTTT. It codes for CASSRAGGNQPQHF.

This clone was picked up a small number of times. The J gene is TRBJ1-4, the V gene TRBV6-5, with TRBD1 matching over 9 bases. CDR3 length: 16 amino acids. Germline CDR1 and CDR2: MNHEY and SVGAGI. V gave up 2 bases and J gave up 8 bases; unmatched junction bases: 9. The CDR3 DNA reads TGTGCCAGCAGTTACGACAGGGGGATAGGTCGCGAAAAACTGTTTTTT. This codes for CASSYDRGIGREKLFF.

There are a few counts of this clone. The chain combines TRBV9 with TRBJ2-7; D gene unclear. There are 16 residues in the CDR3. CDR1 and CDR2 from the germline V gene are SGDLS and YYNGEE. V gave up 2 bases and J gave up 3 bases, with 18 bases separating them. As DNA, the CDR3 is TGTGCCAGCAGCGTCGATGGCGGCGCGATACTCTACGAGCAGTACTTC. It specifies CASSVDGGAILYEQYF. The whole variable domain, remainder taken from reference TRBV9 and TRBJ2-7, is DSGVTQTPKHLITATGQRVTLRCSPRSGDLSVYWYQQSLDQGLQFLIQYYNGEERAKGNILERFSAQQFPDLHSELNLSSLELGDSALYFCASSVDGGAILYEQYFGPGTRLTVT.

The gene calls are TRBV6-5 and TRBJ2-4; perhaps TRBD1 as D (5 bases). The CDR3 has 14 residues. Germline V CDR1 and CDR2: MNHEY, SVGAGI. Trimming removed 2 bases from V and 5 bases from J, with 10 bases in between. The chain's CDR3 is CASSYGLGQNIQYF. The CDR3 DNA follows: TGTGCCAGCAGTTACGGCTTGGGGCAAAACATTCAGTACTTC.

The chain recombines TRBV12-5 with TRBJ2-5; D unresolved. The germline V and J ends were trimmed by 2 bases and 5 bases, with 9 bases remaining between them. The CDR3 spans 13 residues. In germline, CDR1 is LGHNT, CDR2 FRNRAP. CDR3 region: CASGLPNEETQYF. CDR3 coding DNA: TGTGCTAGTGGTTTGCCCAACGAGGAGACCCAGTACTTC. The complete variable domain, with remaining parts taken from reference TRBV12-5 and TRBJ2-5, reads DARVTQTPRHKVTEMGQEVTMRCQPILGHNTVFWYRQTMMQGLELLAYFRNRAPLDDSGMPKDRFSAEMPDATLATLKIQPSEPRDSAVYFCASGLPNEETQYFGPGTRLLVL.

This clone was observed a single time. V gene TRBV5-1 combines with J gene TRBJ2-1, with 7 bases identical to TRBD2. Losses at the gene ends were 2 bases for V and 4 bases for J; bases not matched to a gene: 3. The CDR3 has 14 amino acids. In germline, CDR1 is SGHRS, CDR2 YFSETQ. In DNA, the CDR3 is TGCGCCAGCAGCTTAGACGGGAGGTACAATGAGCAGTTCTTC. Translation: CASSLDGRYNEQFF.

V gene TRBV6-1 combines with J gene TRBJ2-7; TRBD1 aligns across 11 bases. The CDR3 has 14 residues. V trimming: 7 bases; J trimming: 2 bases; junction bases outside the gene matches: 4. Germline loops: CDR1 MNHNS, CDR2 SASEGT. Written as DNA, the CDR3 is TGTGCCAGCATGGACAGGGGGCCCCCCTACGAGCAGTACTTC. Its protein is CASMDRGPPYEQYF.

This clone was counted only a few times. This rearrangement joins TRBV5-5 to TRBJ1-5; D unresolved. V shed 4 bases and J shed 0 bases, with 8 bases lying between them. Per germline, CDR1 SGHKS and CDR2 YYEKEE (reference sequence). The length of the CDR3 is 14 residues. The CDR3: CASSEGVSNQPQHF. The CDR3 coding sequence is TGTGCCAGCAGCGAGGGAGTTAGCAATCAGCCCCAGCATTTT.

The J gene is TRBJ2-7, the V gene TRBV28; perhaps TRBD1 as D (6 bases). CDR1 is MDHEN, CDR2 SYDVKM, per germline. The CDR3 sequence is 14 residues long. The V and J ends lost 7 bases and 0 bases respectively, with 13 bases between them. The CDR3 DNA reads TGTGCCAGCACCTCCGGGACACTCTCCTACGAGCAGTACTTC. Amino acids: CASTSGTLSYEQYF.

The chain carries TRBV6-1 and TRBJ2-3; TRBD2 matches 7 bases. V was pared by 9 bases and J by 0 bases, with 6 bases of the junction left unmatched. The germline V gene encodes CDR1 MNHNS and CDR2 SASEGT. The CDR3 totals 14 residues. DNA for the CDR3: TGTGCCAGTACGACTAGCACTAGCACAGATACGCAGTATTTT. It encodes CASTTSTSTDTQYF.

The J gene is TRBJ2-3, the V gene TRBV27; D is unresolved. This CDR3 has 12 amino acids. In germline, CDR1 is MNHEY, CDR2 SMNVEV (reference sequence). V lost 4 bases, J lost 3 bases, and 5 bases lay in between. The CDR3 bases are TGTGCCAGCAGTTCCCAAACAGATACGCAGTATTTT. It specifies CASSSQTDTQYF.

Notes on this clone: In the same sample, other DNA sequences code for this CDR3. J is TRBJ1-2 and V is TRBV10-3, with D hard to call. V gave up 3 bases and J gave up 6 bases, with 8 bases separating them. Germline loops: CDR1 ENHRY, CDR2 SYGVKD. The CDR3 spans 12 residues. This CDR3 is CAISEGRDGYTF. Written as DNA, the CDR3 is TGTGCCATCAGTGAAGGGAGGGATGGCTACACCTTC.

The CDR3 is CASILGTGGLYEQYF. The CDR3 coding sequence is TGTGCCAGCATCCTAGGGACAGGGGGTCTGTACGAGCAGTACTTC. The V gene is TRBV28, the J gene TRBJ2-7, with 11 bases matching TRBD1. V was pared by 7 bases and J by 4 bases, with 9 bases of the junction left unmatched. CDR3 size: 15 residues. The germline V gene encodes CDR1 MDHEN and CDR2 SYDVKM.

This clone was seen once. The chain joins TRBV4-2 to TRBJ1-5; D may be TRBD1 (5 bases). The CDR3 covers 13 residues. The ends were cut back, 5 bases at V and 6 bases at J, with 11 bases in the middle. From germline, CDR1 is LGHNA and CDR2 YNFKEQ. The CDR3 spells CASSTWRGQPQHF. The CDR3 region has the DNA TGTGCCAGCAGCACATGGAGGGGTCAGCCCCAGCATTTT.

This clone was detected only once. The chain recombines TRBV5-4 with TRBJ2-5, with D tentatively TRBD1 (6 bases). CDR3 length equals 14 residues. Trimming removed 0 bases at V and 5 bases at J, with 11 bases between. Per the germline V gene, CDR1 is SGHNT and CDR2 is YYREEE (reference sequence). The CDR3 spells CASSLGGGRETQYF. CDR3 bases: TGTGCCAGCAGCTTGGGAGGGGGACGGGAGACCCAGTACTTC.

This clone was recorded a few times. V gene TRBV2 combines with J gene TRBJ1-5, with 8 positions matching TRBD1. Germline assignment: CDR1 SNHLY and CDR2 FYNNEI. With V trimmed by 7 bases and J by 7 bases, 12 bases remained unmatched. The CDR3 runs to 15 residues. CDR3 in DNA: TGTGCCAGCACAATGCAACAGGGGGGGAGCCAGCCCCAGCATTTT. It yields the protein CASTMQQGGSQPQHF.

Worth noting for this clone: Other nucleotide sequences in the sample specify the same CDR3. The chain carries TRBV28 and TRBJ2-1; TRBD2 aligns across 10 bases. The germline V gene encodes CDR1 MDHEN and CDR2 SYDVKM. The V and J ends lost 6 bases and 0 bases, in that order; junction bases with no gene match: 17. The CDR3 is 20 residues long. CDR3 DNA: TGTGCCAGCAGATATATTGGGACCAGCGGGAGGGTGAGCTCCTACAATGAGCAGTTCTTC. Its translation: CASRYIGTSGRVSSYNEQFF.

This chain connects TRBV19 to TRBJ2-7; 10 bases agree with TRBD2. The J segment lost 3 bases and the V segment lost 3 bases, leaving 5 bases of the junction unmatched. The CDR3 is 15 residues long. Germline V gives CDR1 LNHDA, CDR2 SQIVND (reference sequence). The chain's CDR3 is CASSIRASGSYEQYF. The CDR3 DNA reads as TGTGCCAGTAGTATCCGGGCTAGCGGGAGCTACGAGCAGTACTTC. The full variable domain, in which reference TRBV19 and TRBJ2-7 provide the parts outside the CDR3, is DGGITQSPKYLFRKEGQNVTLSCEQNLNHDAMYWYRQDPGQGLRLIYYSQIVNDFQKGDIAEGYSVSREKKESFPLTVTSAQKNPTAFYLCASSIRASGSYEQYFGPGTRLTVT.

This chain joins TRBV5-6 and TRBJ2-5; D is unclear. CDR1 is SGHDT and CDR2 is YYEEEE in the germline V gene. With 2 bases removed from V and 2 bases from J, the gap between germline ends came to 7 bases. The CDR3 is 13 amino acids. CDR3 sequence: CASSLQQQETQYF. In nucleotides, the CDR3 is TGTGCCAGCAGCTTACAGCAGCAAGAGACCCAGTACTTC.

The V call is TRBV7-5, the J call TRBJ2-3; the table's D call, TRBD2, has no DNA check behind it. TRBV7-5 constitutes a pseudogene. The length of the CDR3 is 15 residues. CDR3 sequence: CARSRKRVAEDTQYF. The DNA for the CDR3 is TGTGCCAGAAGCAGAAAGCGGGTGGCTGAAGATACGCAGTATTTT.

This clone was picked up a small number of times. The rearrangement joins TRBV18 to TRBJ2-3; D is uncertain. The ends were cut back, 4 bases at V and 0 bases at J, with 5 bases in the middle. Germline CDR1 KGHSH, CDR2 LQKENI. CDR3 size: 13 residues. CDR3 sequence (DNA): TGTGCCAGCTCACTCCCAAGCACAGATACGCAGTATTTT. Protein: CASSLPSTDTQYF.

The genes are TRBV5-1 and TRBJ2-5, with D possibly TRBD1 on 6 matching bases. V lost 4 bases and J 4 bases, leaving 17 bases between the germline ends. The CDR3 sequence is 15 residues long. The germline gives CDR1 SGHRS, CDR2 YFSETQ. The DNA of the CDR3 is TGCGCCAGCAGCCCATCCCCGGGCAGGGGAGAGACCCAGTACTTC. Protein product: CASSPSPGRGETQYF.